The source of this T cell receptor beta chain is a study of molecular identifiers for immune sequencing clone quantification. TCRdb re-called the PCR reads through MiXCR, storing one row per CDR3 protein. The table lists some 650,000 distinct CDR3 sequences, nearly 20% of them singletons, with roughly 0.9% in the top ten. This clonotype has only a few counts. Per the germline V gene, CDR1 is SNHLY and CDR2 is FYNNEI. The CDR3 extends over 14 amino acids. Trimming cost V 5 bases and J 8 bases, with 18 bases left between them. The chain employs TRBV2 and TRBJ1-2; TRBD1 might be the D (5 bases). The TCR sequence derives from a human donor in good health. Some libraries in this study had Jurkat cell RNA spiked in. The sample consisted of naive CD8+ T cells from blood, with Jurkat cell RNA spiked in. The subset denotes: FACS-sorted CD8+CD4-CCR7+CD45RA+ naive T cells. The CDR3 here is CASSPGGGYLGYTF. The CDR3 nucleotides are TGTGCCAGCAGTCCCGGGGGGGGGTACCTCGGCTACACCTTC.